This T cell receptor (beta chain) was obtained from a study of blood T cell repertoires in COVID-19. In the original workflow: Amplification of reference gene primers provided the estimated nucleated cell counts. Only in-frame clones appear in the TCRdb table, and some are missing; sequencing was by immunoSEQ multiplex PCR. V, J and clone size are those of that table, while D and trimming were read from the DNA. Of under 150,000 clones detected, approximately 80% appear once; the ten largest clones hold roughly 13%. The V gene end was trimmed by 4 bases and the J gene end by 6 bases; junction bases not matched to a gene: 6. Per germline, CDR1 SGHRS and CDR2 YFSETQ. This CDR3 is built from 13 residues.

The receptor was derived from a man in his sixties with active or convalescent COVID-19. The chain links TRBV5-1 to TRBJ1-1, with 7 bases that match TRBD1. Source material: peripheral blood. The CDR3: CASSQTGTSEAFF. The DNA of the CDR3 is TGCGCCAGCAGCCAGACAGGGACGTCTGAAGCTTTCTTT.